The rows below give T cell receptor beta chains drawn from one sample of a study of cytomegalovirus exposure and HLA in healthy donors. Sequencing was performed with immunoSEQ multiplex PCR; in TCRdb, only in-frame clones are kept and a portion is missing. The table lists about 190,000 clones, 80% to 85% of them singletons. Sequencing used PBMCs. The receptors originated from a woman aged 18-35 years in good health and CMV-seronegative. CDR3s include the opening cysteine and the closing phenylalanine or tryptophan. A D gene is named only where the DNA matches it firmly. A row's size may be missing; if present it is once, few, many or a size class.

abundance,v_gene,d_gene,j_gene,CDR3nt,CDR3aa
-,TRBV29-1,-,TRBJ2-1,TGCAGCGTTGCTTCTAGCAGCTCCTACAATGAGCAGTTCTTC,CSVASSSSYNEQFF
-,TRBV7-9,-,TRBJ2-7,TGTGCCAGCAGCTTAGACCCACAGGTCCGCGAGCAGTACTTC,CASSLDPQVREQYF
-,TRBV4-1,TRBD2,TRBJ2-7,TGCGCCAGCAGCCCCGGACTAGCGGGGACATACGAGCAGTACTTC,CASSPGLAGTYEQYF
-,TRBV7-3,-,TRBJ2-5,TGTGCCAGCAGCTCACAAGGCGGCAGGGATGCGACCCAGTACTTC,CASSSQGGRDATQYF
-,TRBV15,TRBD1,TRBJ1-2,TGTGCCACCAGCAGGGACAGGGCAGGTGGCTACACCTTC,CATSRDRAGGYTF
once,TRBV6-6,TRBD2,TRBJ2-1,TGTGCCAGCAGTTCAGGGCTAGCGGGGTCCACCGGGCAGTTCTTC,CASSSGLAGSTGQFF
-,TRBV5-1,-,TRBJ2-3,TGCGCCAGCAGCTTCCAAGGGGTCCACACAGATACGCAGTATTTT,CASSFQGVHTDTQYF
-,TRBV5-1,TRBD1,TRBJ2-7,TGCGCCAGCAGGTCTCTTAAGGGACAGTCCTACGAGCAGTACTTC,CASRSLKGQSYEQYF
once,TRBV6-1,TRBD1,TRBJ1-6,TGTGCCAGCACCGGGACAGGGGGTTTTAGTTCACCCCTCCACTTT,CASTGTGGFSSPLHF
-,TRBV2,-,TRBJ2-7,TGTGCCAGCAGTGGAGACACGAACTTCTACGAGCAGTACTTC,CASSGDTNFYEQYF
-,TRBV6-1,TRBD1,TRBJ2-7,TGTGCCAGCAGTTGGGGGACAGGGATCTCCTACGAGCAGTACTTC,CASSWGTGISYEQYF
-,TRBV19,-,TRBJ2-1,TGTGCCAGTAGTATTTCTAATGCTGTCGGGGTACACCATGAGCAGTTCTTC,CASSISNAVGVHHEQFF
once,TRBV11-2,-,TRBJ2-3,TGTGCCAGCAGCCCCTCAGTAGCCCTTCCAGCGGGCACAGATACGCAGTATTTT,CASSPSVALPAGTDTQYF
-,TRBV25-1,-,TRBJ1-4,TGTGCCAGCAGTACACACACAGAAAATGAAAAACTGTTTTTT,CASSTHTENEKLFF
-,TRBV7-9,TRBD2,TRBJ2-1,TGTGCCAGCAGCTGGGGACTAGCGCACAATGAGCAGTTCTTC,CASSWGLAHNEQFF
once,TRBV14,TRBD1,TRBJ2-7,TGTGCCAGCAGCCCGGACAGGGGAAGAGGCGAGCAGTACTTC,CASSPDRGRGEQYF
-,TRBV11-2,TRBD2,TRBJ2-5,TGTGCCAGCAGCTTAGTGGGACTAGCGGGGGAGACCCAGTACTTC,CASSLVGLAGETQYF
-,TRBV7-6,TRBD2,TRBJ2-3,TGTGCCAGCAGCCCACAGACTAGCGGGGGGGTCAGCACAGATACGCAGTATTTT,CASSPQTSGGVSTDTQYF
few,TRBV25-1,-,TRBJ1-1,TGTGCCAGCAGTTCAGGGGTCGGGGCTTTCTTT,CASSSGVGAFF
-,TRBV2,-,TRBJ2-1,TGTGCCAGCAGTGCTACCGGGACTCACAATGAGCAGTTCTTC,CASSATGTHNEQFF
-,TRBV28,TRBD1,TRBJ2-3,TGTGCCAGCAGTCCCATAGGGGGCCAGGGTACGCAGTATTTT,CASSPIGGQGTQYF
-,TRBV28,-,TRBJ1-6,TGTGCCAGCAGTTTATCGGGTCGTTATAATTCACCCCTCCACTTT,CASSLSGRYNSPLHF